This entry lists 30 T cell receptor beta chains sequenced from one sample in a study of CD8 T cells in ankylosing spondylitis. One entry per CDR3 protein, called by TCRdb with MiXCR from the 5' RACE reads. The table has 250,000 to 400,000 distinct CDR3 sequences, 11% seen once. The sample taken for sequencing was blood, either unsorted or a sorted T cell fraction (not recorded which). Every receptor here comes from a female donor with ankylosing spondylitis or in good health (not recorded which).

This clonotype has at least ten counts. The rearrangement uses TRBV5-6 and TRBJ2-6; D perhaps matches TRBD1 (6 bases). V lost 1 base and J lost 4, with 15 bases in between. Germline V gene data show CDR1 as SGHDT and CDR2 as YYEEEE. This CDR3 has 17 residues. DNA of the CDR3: TGTGCCAGCAGCTTGTTGTACAGGGTGGACGGGGCCAACGTCCTGACTTTC. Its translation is CASSLLYRVDGANVLTF.

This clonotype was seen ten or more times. CDR3 sequence reads: CAINPRDRQQGGKETQYF. CDR3 DNA sequence: TGTGCCATCAACCCCCGGGACAGGCAGCAAGGAGGGAAAGAGACCCAGTACTTC. V usage is TRBV10-3 and J usage is TRBJ2-5; TRBD1 matches 8 bases. The V segment lost 7 bases and the J segment 3 bases; nucleotides outside the gene matches: 19. This CDR3 region has 18 residues. Germline loops: CDR1 ENHRY, CDR2 SYGVKD.

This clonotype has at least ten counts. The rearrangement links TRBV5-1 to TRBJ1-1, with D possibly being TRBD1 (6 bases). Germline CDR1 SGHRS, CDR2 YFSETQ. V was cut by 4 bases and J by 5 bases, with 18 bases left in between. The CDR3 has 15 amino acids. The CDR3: CASSPGHVLGTEAFF. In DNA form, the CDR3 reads TGCGCCAGCAGCCCGGGACATGTTTTAGGAACTGAAGCTTTCTTT.

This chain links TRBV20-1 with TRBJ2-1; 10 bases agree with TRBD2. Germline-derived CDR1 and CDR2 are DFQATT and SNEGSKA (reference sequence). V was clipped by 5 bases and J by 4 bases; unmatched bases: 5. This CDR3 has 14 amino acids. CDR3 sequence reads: CSAPGLASYNEQFF. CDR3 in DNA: TGCAGTGCTCCGGGACTAGCGTCGTACAATGAGCAGTTCTTC.

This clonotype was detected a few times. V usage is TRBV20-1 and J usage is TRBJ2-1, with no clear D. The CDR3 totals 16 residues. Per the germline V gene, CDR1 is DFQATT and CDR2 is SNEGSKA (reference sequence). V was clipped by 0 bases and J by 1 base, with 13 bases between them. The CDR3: CSARDRLRMSYNEQFF. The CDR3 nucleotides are TGCAGTGCTAGAGACCGCTTGCGAATGTCCTACAATGAGCAGTTCTTC.

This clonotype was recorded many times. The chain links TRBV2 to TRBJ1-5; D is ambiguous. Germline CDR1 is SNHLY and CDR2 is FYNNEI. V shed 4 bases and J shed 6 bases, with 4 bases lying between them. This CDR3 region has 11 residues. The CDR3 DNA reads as TGTGCCAGCAGTGGAGGTCAGCCCCAGCATTTT. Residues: CASSGGQPQHF.

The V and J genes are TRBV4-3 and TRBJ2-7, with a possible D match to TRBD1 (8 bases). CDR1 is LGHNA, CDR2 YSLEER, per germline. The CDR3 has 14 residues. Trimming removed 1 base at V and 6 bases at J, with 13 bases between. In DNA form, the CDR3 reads TGCGCCAGCAGCCAAGTACAGGGGGGGACCGAGCAGTACTTC. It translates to CASSQVQGGTEQYF.

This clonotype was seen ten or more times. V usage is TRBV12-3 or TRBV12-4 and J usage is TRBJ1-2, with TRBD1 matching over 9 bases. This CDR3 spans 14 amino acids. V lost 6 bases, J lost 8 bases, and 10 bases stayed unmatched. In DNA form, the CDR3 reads TGTGCCAGCAGGGCTACAGGGGGCGAGGAAGGCTACACCTTC. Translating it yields CASRATGGEEGYTF.

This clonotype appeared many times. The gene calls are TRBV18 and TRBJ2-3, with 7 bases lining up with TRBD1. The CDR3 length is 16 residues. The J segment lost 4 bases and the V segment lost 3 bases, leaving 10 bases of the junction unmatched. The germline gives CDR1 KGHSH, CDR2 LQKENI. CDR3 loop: CASSPVTQGRSDTQYF. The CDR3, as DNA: TGTGCCAGCTCACCCGTCACACAGGGGCGGTCAGATACGCAGTATTTT.

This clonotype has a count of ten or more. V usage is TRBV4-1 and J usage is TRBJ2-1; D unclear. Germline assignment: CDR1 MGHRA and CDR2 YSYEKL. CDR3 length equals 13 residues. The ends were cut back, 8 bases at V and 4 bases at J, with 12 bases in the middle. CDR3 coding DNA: TGCGCCAGCGATTCGGAGACTTACAATGAGCAGTTCTTC. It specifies CASDSETYNEQFF.

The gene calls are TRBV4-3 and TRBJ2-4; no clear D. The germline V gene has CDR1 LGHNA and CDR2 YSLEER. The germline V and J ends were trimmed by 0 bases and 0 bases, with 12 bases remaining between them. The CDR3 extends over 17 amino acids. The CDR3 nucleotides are TGCGCCAGCAGCCAAGAGATTGCTGACCTAGCCAAAAACATTCAGTACTTC. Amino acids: CASSQEIADLAKNIQYF.

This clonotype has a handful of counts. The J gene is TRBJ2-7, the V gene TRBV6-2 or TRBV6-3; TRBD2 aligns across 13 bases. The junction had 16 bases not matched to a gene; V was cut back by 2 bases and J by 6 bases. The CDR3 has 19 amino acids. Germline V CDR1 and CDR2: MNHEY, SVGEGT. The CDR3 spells CASSYRPGLAGPRELEQYF. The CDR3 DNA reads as TGTGCCAGCAGTTACCGCCCGGGACTAGCGGGGCCCCGGGAGCTCGAGCAGTACTTC.

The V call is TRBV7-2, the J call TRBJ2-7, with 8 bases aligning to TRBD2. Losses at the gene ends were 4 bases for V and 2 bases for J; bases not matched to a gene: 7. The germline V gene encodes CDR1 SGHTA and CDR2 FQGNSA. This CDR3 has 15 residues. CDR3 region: CASSSQGSGTYEQYF. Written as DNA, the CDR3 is TGTGCCAGCAGCTCCCAGGGTAGCGGGACCTACGAGCAGTACTTC.

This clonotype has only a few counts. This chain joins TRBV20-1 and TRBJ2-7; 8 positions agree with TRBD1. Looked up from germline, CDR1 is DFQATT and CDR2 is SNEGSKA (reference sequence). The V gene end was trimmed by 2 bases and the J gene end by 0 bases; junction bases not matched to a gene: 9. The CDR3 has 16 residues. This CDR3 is CSARKLGRGPSYEQYF. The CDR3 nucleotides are TGCAGTGCTAGAAAGCTAGGCAGGGGGCCCTCCTACGAGCAGTACTTC.

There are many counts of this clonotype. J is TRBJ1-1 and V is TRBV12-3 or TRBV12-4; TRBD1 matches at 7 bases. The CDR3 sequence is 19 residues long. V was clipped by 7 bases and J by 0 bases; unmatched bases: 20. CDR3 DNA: TGTGCCAGCACCTCGATTACCGGGACAGCCACCTTGATGAACACTGAAGCTTTCTTT. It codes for CASTSITGTATLMNTEAFF.

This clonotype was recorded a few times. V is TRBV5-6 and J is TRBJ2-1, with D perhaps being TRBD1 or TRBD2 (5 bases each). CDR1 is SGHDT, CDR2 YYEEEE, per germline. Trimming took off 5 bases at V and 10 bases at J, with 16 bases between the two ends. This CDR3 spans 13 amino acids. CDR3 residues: CASSRSTGAEQFF. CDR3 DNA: TGTGCCAGCAGTCGTTCGACCGGGGCGGAGCAGTTCTTC.

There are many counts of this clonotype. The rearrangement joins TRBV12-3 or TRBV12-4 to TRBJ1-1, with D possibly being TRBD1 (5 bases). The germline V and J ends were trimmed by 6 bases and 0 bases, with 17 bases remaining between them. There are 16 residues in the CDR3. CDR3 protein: CASSWGTEVLNTEAFF. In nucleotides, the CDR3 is TGTGCCAGCAGCTGGGGGACCGAGGTGTTGAACACTGAAGCTTTCTTT.

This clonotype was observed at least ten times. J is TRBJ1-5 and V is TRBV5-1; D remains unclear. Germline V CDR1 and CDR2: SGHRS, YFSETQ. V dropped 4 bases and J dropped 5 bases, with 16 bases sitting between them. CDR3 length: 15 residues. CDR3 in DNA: TGCGCCAGCAGCCCCCTGCCGGGTTCCTATCAGCCCCAGCATTTT. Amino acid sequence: CASSPLPGSYQPQHF.

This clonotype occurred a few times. CDR3 DNA sequence: TGTGCCAGCAACTCAATGGGAGGTGAAGCTTTCTTT. Translated: CASNSMGGEAFF. The rearrangement uses TRBV12-3 or TRBV12-4 and TRBJ1-1, with D unresolved. Between the trimmed V and J ends, which lost 7 bases and 7 bases, there was a span of 13 bases. The CDR3 sequence is 12 residues long.

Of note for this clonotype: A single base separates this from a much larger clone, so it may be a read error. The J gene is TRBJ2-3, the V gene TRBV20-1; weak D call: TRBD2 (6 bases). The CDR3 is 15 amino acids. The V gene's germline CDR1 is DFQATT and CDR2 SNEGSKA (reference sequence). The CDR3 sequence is CSSRVSGYGTDTQYF. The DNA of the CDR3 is TGCAGTTCTAGGGTTAGCGGTTACGGCACAGATACGCAGTATTTT.

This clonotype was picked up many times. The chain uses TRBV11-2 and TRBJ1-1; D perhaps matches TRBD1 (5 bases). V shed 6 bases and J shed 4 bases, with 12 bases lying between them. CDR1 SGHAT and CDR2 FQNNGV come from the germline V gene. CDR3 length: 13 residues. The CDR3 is CASRLHGATEAFF. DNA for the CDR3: TGTGCCAGCAGACTACACGGGGCCACTGAAGCTTTCTTT.

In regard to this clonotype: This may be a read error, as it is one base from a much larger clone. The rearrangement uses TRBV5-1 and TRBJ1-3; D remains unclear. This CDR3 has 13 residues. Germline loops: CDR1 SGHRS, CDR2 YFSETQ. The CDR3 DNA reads TGCGACAGCAGCTTAAATTACGGAAACACCATATATTTT. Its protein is CDSSLNYGNTIYF.

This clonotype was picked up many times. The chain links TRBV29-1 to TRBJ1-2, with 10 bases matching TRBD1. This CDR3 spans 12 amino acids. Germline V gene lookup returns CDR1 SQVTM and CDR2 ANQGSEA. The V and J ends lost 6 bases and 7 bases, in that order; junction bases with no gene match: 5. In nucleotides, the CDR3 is TGCAGCGTCGGACAGGGGGAAGCTGGCTACACCTTC. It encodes CSVGQGEAGYTF. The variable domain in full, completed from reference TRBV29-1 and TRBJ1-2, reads SAVISQKPSRDICQRGTSLTIQCQVDSQVTMMFWYRQQPGQSLTLIATANQGSEATYESGFVIDKFPISRPNLTFSTLTVSNMSPEDSSIYLCSVGQGEAGYTFGSGTRLTVV.

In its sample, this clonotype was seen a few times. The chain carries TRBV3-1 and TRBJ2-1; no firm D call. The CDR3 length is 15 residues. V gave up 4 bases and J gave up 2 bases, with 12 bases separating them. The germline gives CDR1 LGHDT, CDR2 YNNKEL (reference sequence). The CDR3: CASSRTRFPYNEQFF. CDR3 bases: TGTGCCAGCAGCCGGACCCGGTTTCCCTACAATGAGCAGTTCTTC.

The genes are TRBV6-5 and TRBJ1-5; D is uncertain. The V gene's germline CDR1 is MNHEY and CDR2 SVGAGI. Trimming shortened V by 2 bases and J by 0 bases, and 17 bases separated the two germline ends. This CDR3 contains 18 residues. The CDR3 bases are TGTGCCAGCAGTTACACCCCAAGGGCCACCTATAGCAATCAGCCCCAGCATTTT. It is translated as CASSYTPRATYSNQPQHF.

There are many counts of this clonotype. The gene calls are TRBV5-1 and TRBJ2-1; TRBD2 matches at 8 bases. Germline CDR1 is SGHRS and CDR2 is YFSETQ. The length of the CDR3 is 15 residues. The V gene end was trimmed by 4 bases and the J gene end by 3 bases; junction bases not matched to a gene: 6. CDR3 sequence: CASSLAGGYYNEQFF. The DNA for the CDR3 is TGCGCCAGCAGCCTCGCGGGGGGTTACTACAATGAGCAGTTCTTC.

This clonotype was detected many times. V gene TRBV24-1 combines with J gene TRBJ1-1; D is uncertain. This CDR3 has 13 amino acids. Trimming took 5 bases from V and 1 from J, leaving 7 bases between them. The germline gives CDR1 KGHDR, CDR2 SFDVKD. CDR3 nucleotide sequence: TGTGCCACCAGTGCCCTAGGGAACACTGAAGCTTTCTTT. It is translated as CATSALGNTEAFF.

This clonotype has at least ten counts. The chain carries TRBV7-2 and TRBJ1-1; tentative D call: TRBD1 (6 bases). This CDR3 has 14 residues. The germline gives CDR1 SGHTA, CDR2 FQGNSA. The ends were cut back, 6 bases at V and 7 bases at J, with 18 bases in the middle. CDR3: CASSRGGAFNEAFF. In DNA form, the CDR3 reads TGTGCCAGCAGTCGGGGGGGGGCTTTTAATGAAGCTTTCTTT.

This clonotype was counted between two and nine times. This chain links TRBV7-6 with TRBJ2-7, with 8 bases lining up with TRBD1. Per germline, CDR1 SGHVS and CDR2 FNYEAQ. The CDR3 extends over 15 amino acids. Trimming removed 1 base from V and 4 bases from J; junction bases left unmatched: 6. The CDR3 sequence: CASSLGQGALYEQYF. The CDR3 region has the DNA TGTGCCAGCAGCTTAGGGCAGGGGGCGCTTTACGAGCAGTACTTC.

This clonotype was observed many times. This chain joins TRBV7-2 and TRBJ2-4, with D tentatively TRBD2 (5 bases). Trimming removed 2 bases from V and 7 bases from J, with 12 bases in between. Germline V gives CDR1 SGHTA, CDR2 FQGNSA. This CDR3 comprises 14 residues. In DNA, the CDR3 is TGTGCCAGCAGCTTATGGGGAGTAGGTAACATTCAGTACTTC. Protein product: CASSLWGVGNIQYF.